Listed here is a single T cell receptor (beta chain). Its cognate antigen is unknown. V lost 0 bases and J lost 5; bases outside the gene matches: 5. This CDR3 has 16 residues. Germline values: CDR1 SGHRS, CDR2 YFSETQ. Sequencing was performed with immunoSEQ multiplex PCR; in TCRdb, only in-frame clones are kept and a portion is missing. The sample yields approximately 270,000 clones, 65% to 90% seen once. The data were obtained in a study of cytomegalovirus exposure and HLA in healthy donors. It was the approximately 130-subject validation cohort, separate from the roughly 700-subject first cohort, to which the donors belonged. Study conclusions and caveats: Associated with cytomegalovirus, according to the listing, were fewer than 200 TCR beta chains. The classifier was said to identify cytomegalovirus status with high specificity and sensitivity. While the bulk of TCR sequences proved rare, some public TCRs turned up in many donors.

The origin of this receptor is a young woman in good health and CMV-seronegative. Material: PBMCs. The V and J genes are TRBV5-1 and TRBJ2-2; 9 bases match TRBD1. The CDR3, as DNA: TGCGCCAGCAGCTTGGAACCGGGACAGGGAACCGGGGAGCTGTTTTTT. Translating gives CASSLEPGQGTGELFF.